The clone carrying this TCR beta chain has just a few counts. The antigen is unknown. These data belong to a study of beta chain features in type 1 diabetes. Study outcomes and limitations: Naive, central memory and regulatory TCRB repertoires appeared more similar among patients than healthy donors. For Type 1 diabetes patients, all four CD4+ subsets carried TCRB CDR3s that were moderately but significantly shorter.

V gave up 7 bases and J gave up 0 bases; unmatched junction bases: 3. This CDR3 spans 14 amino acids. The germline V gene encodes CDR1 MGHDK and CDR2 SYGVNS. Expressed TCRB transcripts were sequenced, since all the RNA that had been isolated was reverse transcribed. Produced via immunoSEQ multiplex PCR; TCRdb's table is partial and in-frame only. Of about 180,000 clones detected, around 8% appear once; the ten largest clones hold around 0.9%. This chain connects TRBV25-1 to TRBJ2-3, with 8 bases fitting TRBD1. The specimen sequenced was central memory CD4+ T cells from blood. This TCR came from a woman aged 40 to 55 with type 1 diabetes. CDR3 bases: TGTGCCAGCACCCGGACAGGGAGCACAGATACGCAGTATTTT. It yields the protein CASTRTGSTDTQYF.